This section outlines one TCR beta chain sequence together with its context. Its antigen is undetermined. In germline, CDR1 is SGHDN, CDR2 FVKESK. There are 16 residues in the CDR3. This entry belongs to a study of post-analysis software for immune sequencing data. General study findings and limits: TRBV segments more frequent in patients than in controls numbered a few and included TRBV5-6, TRBV5-1 and TRBV20-1.

cDNA libraries for TCR beta contained unique molecular identifiers. With roughly 0.95 to 11 million T cells as the source, approximately 500,000 cDNA molecules resulted. MiXCR, run by TCRdb on the PCR reads, gives a single entry per CDR3 protein. The sample carries 600,000 to 700,000 distinct CDR3 sequences, 59% recorded once. The sequenced sample consisted of blood. The rearrangement joins TRBV14 to TRBJ2-1, with 9 bases fitting TRBD1. The DNA end lines up better with TRBJ2-7; the J call may be wrong. The TCR was taken from a girl aged 2 to 10 with multiple sclerosis. The CDR3 protein is CASSRRGQGYSYEQYF. For the CDR3, the DNA is TGTGCCAGCAGCCGGAGGGGACAGGGTTATTCCTACGAGCAGTACTTC.